The 27 T cell receptor beta chains below were found in one sample sequenced in a study of OX40 agonist ivuxolimab in advanced cancers. Only in-frame clones appear in the TCRdb table, and some are missing; sequencing was by immunoSEQ multiplex PCR. The sample includes fewer than 120,000 clones, approximately 90% of them seen just once. Sequencing used CD4+ or CD8+ T cells sorted from blood, obtained in a trial of the OX40 agonist ivuxolimab. All receptors derive from an adult with an advanced solid tumor such as melanoma, head and neck, liver or kidney cancer.

The chain is built from TRBV29-1 and TRBJ1-1; D is undetermined. The CDR3 extends over 13 amino acids. Germline V gene sequence: CDR1 SQVTM, CDR2 ANQGSEA. Trimming cost V 4 bases and J 0 bases, with 9 bases left between them. CDR3: CSVVQFLNTEAFF. The CDR3 nucleotides read TGCAGCGTTGTACAGTTTTTGAACACTGAAGCTTTCTTT.

V gene TRBV11-3 combines with J gene TRBJ2-3; D not certain. The V gene lost 0 bases and the J gene lost 0 bases, with 4 bases spanning the gap. Per germline, CDR1 SGHNT and CDR2 YENEEA. The CDR3 is made up of 14 amino acids. The DNA of the CDR3 is TGTGCCAGCAGCTTAGACCCTAGCACAGATACGCAGTATTTT. Its protein product is CASSLDPSTDTQYF.

V usage is TRBV18 and J usage is TRBJ1-1; TRBD1 might be the D (5 bases). CDR3 length: 14 residues. CDR1 and CDR2 (germline): KGHSH, LQKENI. V was trimmed by 0 bases and J by 6 bases, leaving 11 bases between them. The CDR3 sequence is CASSPPNGGSEAFF. CDR3 in DNA: TGTGCCAGCTCACCACCGAACGGGGGGTCTGAAGCTTTCTTT. The full variable domain, with the rest looked up from reference TRBV18 and TRBJ1-1, is NAGVMQNPRHLVRRRGQEARLRCSPMKGHSHVYWYRQLPEEGLKFMVYLQKENIIDESGMPKERFSAEFPKEGPSILRIQQVVRGDSAAYFCASSPPNGGSEAFFGQGTRLTVV.

This clone was counted between two and nine times. The rearrangement joins TRBV7-9 to TRBJ2-7; a possible D gene is TRBD1 (5 bases). CDR1 is SEHNR and CDR2 is FQNEAQ in the germline V gene (reference sequence). The V gene lost 4 bases and the J gene lost 7 bases, with 11 bases spanning the gap. The CDR3 runs to 12 residues. CDR3 residues: CASSSGKGEQYF. The CDR3 DNA sequence: TGTGCCAGCAGCTCTGGCAAGGGGGAGCAGTACTTC.

DNA of the CDR3: TGTGCCAGCAGTGAATTTGGCGGGAGGGCTGATGTGCAGTACTTC. Protein: CASSEFGGRADVQYF. The chain has TRBV25-1 and TRBJ2-7, with TRBD2 matching 9 bases. V lost 1 base, J lost 9 bases, and 10 bases stayed unmatched. The CDR3 runs to 15 residues. CDR1 and CDR2 from the germline V gene are MGHDK and SYGVNS.

The chain has TRBV4-1 and TRBJ2-4, with a tentative D call TRBD2 (5 bases). V shed 1 base and J shed 8 bases, with 12 bases lying between them. The CDR3 consists of 14 residues. The germline V gene encodes CDR1 MGHRA and CDR2 YSYEKL. Here the CDR3 reads CASSQGRGMDIQYF. The CDR3 coding sequence is TGCGCCAGCAGCCAAGGAAGAGGGATGGACATTCAGTACTTC.

This chain links TRBV4-2 with TRBJ2-1; 13 nucleotides match TRBD2. V dropped 0 bases and J dropped 9; count of bases not matched to a gene: 2. Per the germline V gene, CDR1 is LGHNA and CDR2 is YNFKEQ. This CDR3 spans 15 amino acids. This CDR3 is CASSQDTSGGGEQFF. In DNA form, the CDR3 reads TGTGCCAGCAGCCAAGACACTAGCGGGGGGGGTGAGCAGTTCTTC.

The genes are TRBV28 and TRBJ2-3; TRBD2 aligns across 14 bases. This CDR3 has 17 amino acids. Trimming at V came to 4 bases and at J to 3 bases, leaving 6 bases not matched to a gene. In germline, CDR1 is MDHEN, CDR2 SYDVKM. The CDR3 loop is CASSSPGLAGETDTQYF. The CDR3 DNA reads as TGTGCCAGCAGTTCGCCGGGACTAGCGGGAGAGACAGATACGCAGTATTTT.

The V call is TRBV7-9, the J call TRBJ1-2, with D tentatively TRBD1 (5 bases). The V gene lost 6 bases and the J gene lost 4 bases, with 18 bases spanning the gap. Germline values: CDR1 SEHNR, CDR2 FQNEAQ (reference sequence). CDR3 length equals 15 residues. The CDR3 DNA reads TGTGCCAGCAGTTCAAATTCCCCTGGGGCCTATGGCTACACCTTC. Amino acid sequence: CASSSNSPGAYGYTF.

The rearrangement links TRBV19 to TRBJ2-6, with 10 bases fitting TRBD1. The V segment lost 5 bases and the J segment 0 bases; nucleotides outside the gene matches: 10. The CDR3 runs to 19 residues. CDR1 is LNHDA and CDR2 is SQIVND in the germline V gene (reference sequence). In nucleotides, the CDR3 is TGTGCCAGTAGTCCGGAGGGACAGGGGACCAGCTCTGGGGCCAACGTCCTGACTTTC. As protein: CASSPEGQGTSSGANVLTF.

The chain recombines TRBV7-9 with TRBJ2-5, with D possibly matching TRBD2 (6 bases). Matching the DNA end better, TRBJ2-7 makes the J call doubtful. Germline V gene lookup returns CDR1 SEHNR and CDR2 FQNEAQ (reference sequence). The CDR3 runs to 12 residues. The CDR3 reads CASGGSYYEQYF. In DNA, the CDR3 is TGTGCCAGTGGGGGGTCGTATTACGAGCAGTACTTC.

The chain is built from TRBV5-8 and TRBJ2-3; D is ambiguous. The CDR3 is made up of 14 amino acids. Germline V gene lookup returns CDR1 SGHTS and CDR2 YDEGEE. With 0 bases removed from V and 2 bases from J, the gap between germline ends came to 7 bases. CDR3 sequence (DNA): TGTGCCAGCAGCTTGGCCTTCGTCACAGATACGCAGTATTTT. Translated, it gives CASSLAFVTDTQYF.

V usage is TRBV28 and J usage is TRBJ2-1; TRBD2 agrees at 8 bases. Germline lookup yields CDR1 MDHEN and CDR2 SYDVKM. The CDR3 is made up of 16 amino acids. The V gene end was trimmed by 10 bases and the J gene end by 3 bases; junction bases not matched to a gene: 14. This CDR3 reads CANSSLLAAVYNEQFF. CDR3 nucleotide sequence: TGTGCCAACAGCTCCCTACTAGCGGCGGTCTACAATGAGCAGTTCTTC.

The V call is TRBV7-9, the J call TRBJ2-2; 9 bases line up with TRBD1. The germline gives CDR1 SEHNR, CDR2 FQNEAQ (reference sequence). There are 17 residues in the CDR3. V trimming: 5 bases; J trimming: 0 bases; junction bases outside the gene matches: 7. The CDR3 DNA reads as TGTGCCAGCAGCGTAGGGGGACAGGGCGCGAACACCGGGGAGCTGTTTTTT. Its protein product is CASSVGGQGANTGELFF.

V is TRBV4-3 and J is TRBJ1-6; maybe TRBD1 (5 bases). The V end lost 0 bases, the J end lost 7 bases, and 10 bases lay between the germline ends. The CDR3 has 15 amino acids. Germline V CDR1 and CDR2: LGHNA, YSLEER. The CDR3 sequence is CASSQDATANSPLHF. In nucleotides, the CDR3 is TGCGCCAGCAGCCAAGATGCGACAGCAAATTCACCCCTCCACTTT.

The CDR3: CASSPGQGIYEQYF. CDR3 DNA: TGTGCCAGCTCACCAGGACAGGGAATCTACGAGCAGTACTTC. The rearrangement uses TRBV18 and TRBJ2-7; 8 bases line up with TRBD1. This CDR3 comprises 14 residues. From germline, CDR1 is KGHSH and CDR2 LQKENI. With V trimmed by 2 bases and J by 3 bases, 3 bases remained unmatched.

This chain connects TRBV5-1 to TRBJ1-3, with D possibly being TRBD1 (5 bases). V lost 1 base and J 4 bases, leaving 18 bases between the germline ends. Germline V lookup: CDR1 SGHRS, CDR2 YFSETQ. The CDR3 contains 17 residues. The CDR3 is CASSLYGGVSPGNTIYF. CDR3 sequence (DNA): TGCGCCAGCAGCTTGTATGGAGGGGTATCTCCCGGAAACACCATATATTTT.

The genes are TRBV5-8 and TRBJ1-5; a possible D gene is TRBD1 (5 bases). Trimming removed 3 bases from V and 7 bases from J, with 17 bases in between. Germline lookup yields CDR1 SGHTS and CDR2 YDEGEE. The CDR3 loop spans 15 amino acids. Here the CDR3 DNA reads TGTGCCAGCAGCTCGGAAGGGAGGGGTAACCAGCCCCAGCATTTT. This encodes CASSSEGRGNQPQHF.

This rearrangement joins TRBV5-1 to TRBJ2-7, with 11 bases fitting TRBD1. The CDR3 spans 15 residues. The trim removed 0 bases at V and 5 bases at J, leaving 4 bases unmatched. CDR1 SGHRS and CDR2 YFSETQ come from the germline V gene. In DNA form, the CDR3 reads TGCGCCAGCAGCTTGGTAAGGACAGGGGGCGACGAGCAGTACTTC. Amino acids: CASSLVRTGGDEQYF.

V usage is TRBV5-5 and J usage is TRBJ2-7; 10 bases agree with TRBD1. V gave up 2 bases and J gave up 5 bases; unmatched junction bases: 10. The CDR3 is 16 residues long. Germline V lookup: CDR1 SGHKS, CDR2 YYEKEE (reference sequence). CDR3 bases: TGTGCCAGCAGCTTCTCTGCCGACAGGGGGCGGGACGAGCAGTACTTC. Translated, it gives CASSFSADRGRDEQYF.

The chain carries TRBV30 and TRBJ1-1; 8 nucleotides match TRBD1. This CDR3 has 16 residues. With 1 base clipped from V and 3 bases from J, the junction kept 10 bases outside the gene matches. Germline CDR1 and CDR2: GTSNPN and SVGIG (reference sequence). CDR3 loop: CAWSGYPDRADTEAFF. The DNA of the CDR3 is TGTGCCTGGAGTGGATATCCGGACAGGGCGGACACTGAAGCTTTCTTT. The whole variable domain, filled in from reference TRBV30 and TRBJ1-1, reads SQTIHQWPATLVQPVGSPLSLECTVEGTSNPNLYWYRQAAGRGLQLLFYSVGIGQISSEVPQNLSASRPQDRQFILSSKKLLLSDSGFYLCAWSGYPDRADTEAFFGQGTRLTVV.

V usage is TRBV5-4 and J usage is TRBJ2-1, with D maybe TRBD1 (6 bases). Germline assignment: CDR1 SGHNT and CDR2 YYREEE (reference sequence). The CDR3 covers 15 residues. V was trimmed by 4 bases and J by 2 bases, leaving 13 bases between them. The DNA of the CDR3 is TGTGCCAGCAGCGCACGGACAGTCCCCTACAATGAGCAGTTCTTC. Its protein product is CASSARTVPYNEQFF.

The chain links TRBV5-4 to TRBJ2-7; 9 nucleotides line up with TRBD2. The germline V gene has CDR1 SGHNT and CDR2 YYREEE (reference sequence). The CDR3 extends over 13 amino acids. The V and J ends lost 4 bases and 4 bases, in that order; junction bases with no gene match: 3. The CDR3 is CASSPSGRYEQYF. The CDR3 DNA follows: TGTGCCAGCAGCCCCAGCGGGAGGTACGAGCAGTACTTC.

The gene calls are TRBV28 and TRBJ1-2, with 7 nucleotides matching TRBD1. The CDR3 totals 15 residues. The trim removed 3 bases at V and 4 bases at J, leaving 8 bases unmatched. CDR1 is MDHEN, CDR2 SYDVKM, per germline. The CDR3 DNA follows: TGTGCCAGCAGTTTCACAGGGGAGGGGATCTATGGCTACACCTTC. This gives the protein CASSFTGEGIYGYTF.

The V call is TRBV4-3, the J call TRBJ1-1, with D perhaps TRBD1 (5 bases). The germline CDR1 and CDR2 sequences are LGHNA and YSLEER. V dropped 3 bases and J dropped 10 bases, with 15 bases sitting between them. The CDR3 runs to 13 residues. The chain's CDR3 is CASSQTRGVGAFF. As DNA, the CDR3 is TGCGCCAGCAGCCAGACAAGGGGTGTTGGAGCTTTCTTT.

The chain carries TRBV28 and TRBJ1-2; D is possibly TRBD1 (5 bases). The length of the CDR3 is 15 residues. From germline, CDR1 is MDHEN and CDR2 SYDVKM. V shed 8 bases and J shed 0 bases, with 16 bases lying between them. CDR3 sequence (DNA): TGTGCCAGCGGGGACGGGACCGATGCTAACTATGGCTACACCTTC. Encoded protein: CASGDGTDANYGYTF.

This rearrangement joins TRBV5-6 to TRBJ2-3, with D perhaps TRBD2 (5 bases). Germline V gene sequence: CDR1 SGHDT, CDR2 YYEEEE. The CDR3 has 16 amino acids. The V end was cut by 4 bases, the J end by 1 base, with 16 bases between. CDR3 in amino acids: CASSPLQADGTDTQYF. CDR3 nucleotides: TGTGCCAGCAGCCCCCTTCAAGCGGATGGCACAGATACGCAGTATTTT.